These 11 T cell receptor beta chains originate from one sample sequenced in a study of control samples from healthy donors and cancer patients. The data were produced by immunoSEQ multiplex PCR, yet TCRdb's version contains in-frame clones alone and is incomplete. The profile shows approximately 160,000 clones, about 91% of them singletons. Sequenced: blood. Receptors were obtained from a woman in her thirties or forties in good health.

The V and J genes are TRBV11-2 and TRBJ2-7; D not certain. Per germline, CDR1 SGHAT and CDR2 FQNNGV. V dropped 0 bases and J dropped 2 bases, with 8 bases sitting between them. The CDR3 loop spans 14 amino acids. CDR3 DNA sequence: TGTGCCAGCAGCTTAGATTATTCAGCCTACGAGCAGTACTTC. Translating gives CASSLDYSAYEQYF.

The chain combines TRBV3-1 (or the pseudogene TRBV3-2) with TRBJ2-3, with TRBD1 identical over 9 bases. With 4 bases clipped from V and 6 bases from J, the junction kept 5 bases outside the gene matches. CDR3 length: 14 amino acids. The germline gives CDR1 LGHDT, CDR2 YNNKEL (reference sequence). The CDR3 bases are TGTGCCAGCAGCCCACAGGGGGCGCGGGATACGCAGTATTTT. Residues: CASSPQGARDTQYF.

V gene TRBV2 combines with J gene TRBJ2-7; 11 bases agree with TRBD2. The germline V gene has CDR1 SNHLY and CDR2 FYNNEI. CDR3 length: 15 amino acids. V trimming: 7 bases; J trimming: 3 bases; junction bases outside the gene matches: 8. The CDR3 here is CASNRPGTSGYEQYF. The CDR3 DNA is TGTGCCAGCAACCGACCTGGGACTAGCGGCTACGAGCAGTACTTC.

This CDR3 is CASSLLGGAGEQFF. CDR3 nucleotide sequence: TGTGCCAGCAGCCTTTTAGGGGGGGCGGGTGAGCAGTTCTTC. J is TRBJ2-1 and V is TRBV4-2, with D perhaps matching TRBD2 (7 bases). This CDR3 comprises 14 residues. Germline lookup yields CDR1 LGHNA and CDR2 YNFKEQ. The V and J ends lost 4 bases and 9 bases respectively, with 16 bases between them.

The rearrangement uses TRBV4-1 and TRBJ2-7, with D uncertain. Germline V lookup: CDR1 MGHRA, CDR2 YSYEKL. V lost 2 bases to trimming and J lost 6 bases, with 5 bases between them. This CDR3 contains 11 residues. The CDR3 DNA follows: TGCGCCAGCAGCCAATTCAGCGAGCAGTACTTC. This translates into CASSQFSEQYF.

The CDR3 nucleotides read TGTGCCAGCTCACAAGGGACAGGGAAGGCCTACGAGCAGTACTTC. Its translation is CASSQGTGKAYEQYF. The rearrangement uses TRBV18 and TRBJ2-7, with TRBD1 matching 9 bases. Trimming removed 4 bases from V and 2 bases from J; junction bases left unmatched: 6. Looked up from germline, CDR1 is KGHSH and CDR2 is LQKENI. This CDR3 contains 15 residues.

The rearrangement joins TRBV6-5 to TRBJ2-3; D gene ambiguous. CDR1 MNHEY and CDR2 SVGAGI come from the germline V gene. Trimming shortened V by 3 bases and J by 0 bases, and 4 bases separated the two germline ends. The CDR3 is made up of 13 amino acids. As DNA, the CDR3 is TGTGCCAGCAGTTATGTGAGCACAGATACGCAGTATTTT. Encoded protein: CASSYVSTDTQYF.

The chain combines TRBV5-1 with TRBJ2-7; D is tentatively TRBD1 or TRBD2 (5 bases each). Germline assignment: CDR1 SGHRS and CDR2 YFSETQ. The CDR3 is 15 amino acids. The V gene lost 4 bases and the J gene lost 0 bases, with 14 bases spanning the gap. The CDR3 sequence: CASSLGTSSSYEQYF. CDR3 DNA sequence: TGCGCCAGCAGCCTCGGGACCAGCAGCTCCTACGAGCAGTACTTC.

The chain carries TRBV7-8 and TRBJ1-1; 10 nucleotides align to TRBD1. V gave up 5 bases and J gave up 6 bases; unmatched junction bases: 9. This CDR3 is 15 amino acids long. The germline V gene encodes CDR1 SGHVS and CDR2 FQNEAQ. CDR3 loop: CASSERDRGLSEAFF. The CDR3 DNA reads as TGTGCCAGCAGCGAGAGGGACAGGGGATTATCTGAAGCTTTCTTT.

The chain is built from TRBV2 and TRBJ2-5, with TRBD2 matching 9 bases. CDR3 size: 17 residues. V lost 0 bases and J lost 5; bases outside the gene matches: 10. From germline, CDR1 is SNHLY and CDR2 FYNNEI. In nucleotides, the CDR3 is TGTGCCAGCAGTGAAGCGCTTCCGGGACTAGCAGGGGAGACCCAGTACTTC. Its translation is CASSEALPGLAGETQYF.

The CDR3 DNA reads TGTGCCAGCAGCATCCTGGCGAGGAATTCACCCCTCCACTTT. It codes for CASSILARNSPLHF. V usage is TRBV11-2 and J usage is TRBJ1-6; D unclear. The CDR3 has 14 amino acids. Between the trimmed V and J ends, which lost 5 bases and 7 bases, there was a span of 12 bases. Germline assignment: CDR1 SGHAT and CDR2 FQNNGV.